These T cell receptor beta chains were read from a single sample in a study of cytomegalovirus exposure and HLA in healthy donors. This table comes from immunoSEQ multiplex PCR, and its TCRdb copy is limited to in-frame clones, with some not included. This sample yields 85,000 to 130,000 clones, of which about 70% are seen a single time; over 2.5% belongs to the top ten. Sequencing was carried out using PBMCs. Every receptor here comes from a female donor in good health and CMV-seronegative. Both conserved end residues are part of each CDR3. A D gene is named only where the DNA matches it firmly. Rows may omit the clone size; those that give it use once, few, many or a size class.

TRBJ2-2,NA,NA,TRBV6-6,CASSYSRGASGELFF,TGTGCCAGCAGTTACTCAAGGGGCGCTTCCGGGGAGCTGTTTTTT
TRBJ1-3,NA,few,TRBV10-3,CAISESSVRVGNTIYF,TGTGCCATCAGTGAGTCGTCCGTCAGGGTTGGAAACACCATATATTTT
TRBJ2-7,TRBD2,NA,TRBV6-5,CASSYSRLAGGYEQYF,TGTGCCAGCAGTTACTCGAGACTAGCGGGAGGGTACGAGCAGTACTTC
TRBJ1-2,NA,NA,TRBV14,CATAGGSYTF,TGTGCCACTGCTGGAGGTAGCTACACCTTC
TRBJ2-5,TRBD2,NA,TRBV9,CASSVAGGRAGETQYF,TGTGCCAGCAGCGTAGCTGGTGGGAGGGCCGGAGAGACCCAGTACTTC
TRBJ2-1,NA,NA,TRBV15,CATSRGQVRDNEQFF,TGTGCCACCAGCAGAGGACAGGTTAGGGACAATGAGCAGTTCTTC
TRBJ1-5,NA,NA,TRBV27,CASSLSSGKDQPQHF,TGTGCCAGCAGTTTATCTTCGGGGAAGGATCAGCCCCAGCATTTT
TRBJ2-7,TRBD2,NA,TRBV5-4,CASSGGVRDGGEQYF,TGTGCCAGCAGCGGGGGGGTTAGGGATGGAGGCGAGCAGTACTTC
TRBJ2-7,TRBD1,NA,TRBV6-5,CASSPGQALEQYF,TGTGCCAGCAGTCCGGGACAGGCTCTCGAGCAGTACTTC
TRBJ1-1,TRBD1,NA,TRBV5-1,CASSLGGTGGHTEAFF,TGCGCCAGCAGCTTGGGTGGGACAGGGGGCCACACTGAAGCTTTCTTT
TRBJ2-7,NA,NA,TRBV9,CASSVGGRSYEQYF,TGTGCCAGCAGCGTCGGGGGGCGCAGCTACGAGCAGTACTTC
TRBJ2-7,NA,NA,TRBV27,CASITVYGAGDYEQYF,TGTGCCAGCATCACCGTTTATGGGGCAGGCGACTACGAGCAGTACTTC
TRBJ1-2,TRBD1,NA,TRBV2,CASSVRTGSNYGYTF,TGTGCCAGCAGTGTCAGGACAGGGAGTAACTATGGCTACACCTTC
TRBJ2-5,NA,NA,TRBV6-5,CASSYSRLYGGETQYF,TGTGCCAGCAGTTACTCGAGACTGTACGGGGGAGAGACCCAGTACTTC
TRBJ2-5,NA,NA,TRBV5-1,CASSLASTGRETQYF,TGCGCCAGCAGCTTGGCCTCAACGGGAAGGGAGACCCAGTACTTC
TRBJ1-1,NA,NA,TRBV30,CAWRAQKNTEAFF,TGTGCCTGGAGAGCACAGAAGAACACTGAAGCTTTCTTT
TRBJ2-3,TRBD2,NA,TRBV5-1,CASMGGRFTDTQYF,TGCGCCAGCATGGGCGGGAGATTTACAGATACGCAGTATTTT
TRBJ2-7,NA,few,TRBV28,CASSLRGSLPYEQYF,TGTGCCAGCAGTTTAAGGGGGTCCCTTCCCTACGAGCAGTACTTC
TRBJ2-7,TRBD1,NA,TRBV28,CASSLGGQGAREQYF,TGTGCCAGCAGTTTAGGGGGACAGGGGGCGCGGGAGCAGTACTTC
TRBJ1-4,TRBD1,NA,TRBV15,CATSGVQGAREKLFF,TGTGCCACCAGCGGGGTACAGGGGGCTCGTGAAAAACTGTTTTTT
TRBJ2-7,NA,NA,TRBV11-3,CASSPDYYEQYF,TGTGCCAGCAGCCCGGACTATTACGAGCAGTACTTC
TRBJ1-1,TRBD1,NA,TRBV19,CASSIGGGFGRDRVLNTEAFF,TGTGCCAGTAGTATAGGAGGGGGTTTTGGACGGGACAGAGTTTTGAACACTGAAGCTTTCTTT
TRBJ2-7,NA,NA,TRBV15,CATSRDLLGRLAYEQYF,TGTGCCACCAGCAGAGATCTGCTGGGGCGGTTGGCGTACGAGCAGTACTTC
TRBJ2-2,NA,NA,TRBV5-1,CASSLFTDTGELFF,TGCGCCAGCAGCTTGTTTACAGACACCGGGGAGCTGTTTTTT
TRBJ2-3,NA,few,TRBV4-1,CASSLSVNTQYF,TGCGCCAGCAGCTTGAGCGTAAATACGCAGTATTTT
TRBJ2-5,TRBD1,few,TRBV9,CASSVQGQGGSTQYF,TGTGCCAGCAGCGTACAGGGACAGGGCGGGAGTACCCAGTACTTC
TRBJ1-2,NA,NA,TRBV2,CASTSTEELNGYTF,TGTGCCAGCACCTCGACGGAGGAACTAAATGGCTACACCTTC
TRBJ2-7,TRBD1,NA,TRBV2,CASSERGDRRGDEQYF,TGTGCCAGCAGTGAAAGGGGGGACAGGAGAGGCGACGAGCAGTACTTC
TRBJ2-7,NA,NA,TRBV19,CASSIQQSYEQYF,TGTGCCAGTAGTATCCAACAGTCCTACGAGCAGTACTTC
TRBJ2-3,NA,NA,TRBV6-5,CASRGVGLDGDTQYF,TGTGCCAGCAGAGGGGTGGGATTAGACGGAGATACGCAGTATTTT
TRBJ2-5,NA,once,TRBV7-7,CASSSDPWRETQYF,TGTGCCAGCAGCTCGGACCCCTGGAGGGAGACCCAGTACTTC
TRBJ1-2,NA,NA,TRBV2,CASKEEYGYTF,TGTGCCAGCAAAGAGGAGTATGGCTACACCTTC
TRBJ2-1,TRBD2,NA,TRBV11-2,CASSLLTSGRAQQFF,TGTGCCAGCAGCTTATTAACTAGCGGGCGAGCACAGCAGTTCTTC
TRBJ2-7,NA,few,TRBV5-1,CASSLEGQGSVDEQYF,TGCGCCAGCAGCTTGGAGGGGCAGGGGAGCGTAGACGAGCAGTACTTC
TRBJ2-5,NA,NA,TRBV7-9,CASSLGAGTQYF,TGTGCCAGCAGCTTAGGGGCGGGGACCCAGTACTTC
TRBJ2-1,TRBD1,NA,TRBV6-6,CASSSGQGAWNEQFF,TGTGCCAGCAGTTCCGGACAGGGGGCTTGGAATGAGCAGTTCTTC
TRBJ2-7,TRBD2,NA,TRBV11-2,CASSYTSGRPYEQYF,TGTGCCAGCAGTTACACTAGCGGGAGACCCTACGAGCAGTACTTC
TRBJ2-7,TRBD1,few,TRBV4-2,CASSQEAGTGGYEQYF,TGTGCCAGCAGCCAAGAAGCCGGGACAGGGGGCTACGAGCAGTACTTC
TRBJ2-3,NA,NA,TRBV5-1,CASSADFAGTDTQYF,TGCGCCAGCAGCGCGGACTTCGCGGGCACAGATACGCAGTATTTT
TRBJ2-1,TRBD2,once,TRBV4-1,CASSQKGLAGGGGSYNEQFF,TGCGCCAGCAGCCAAAAGGGACTAGCGGGAGGGGGCGGGTCCTACAATGAGCAGTTCTTC
TRBJ2-4,NA,few,TRBV30,CAWSVRDIQYF,TGTGCCTGGAGTGTACGCGACATTCAGTACTTC
TRBJ2-3,TRBD1,NA,TRBV30,CAWSGRLRQGVRYGTDTQYF,TGTGCCTGGAGTGGCAGATTGAGACAGGGGGTACGGTATGGCACAGATACGCAGTATTTT
TRBJ1-1,NA,few,TRBV5-6,CASSFPGGTEAFF,TGTGCCAGCAGCTTCCCCGGGGGCACTGAAGCTTTCTTT
TRBJ2-1,NA,NA,TRBV10-1,CASSPDWFSEQFF,TGCGCCAGCAGTCCGGACTGGTTTAGTGAGCAGTTCTTC
TRBJ2-2,NA,few,TRBV4-1,CASSRGGLVNTGELFF,TGCGCCAGCAGCCGAGGGGGTCTGGTAAACACCGGGGAGCTGTTTTTT
TRBJ2-7,TRBD2,NA,TRBV7-2,CASSLASRASGRVSEQYF,TGTGCCAGCAGCTTAGCGTCTCGGGCTAGCGGGAGGGTAAGCGAGCAGTACTTC
TRBJ2-7,TRBD1,NA,TRBV15,CATSRETGSSEKQYF,TGTGCCACCAGCAGAGAGACAGGGTCCTCGGAAAAGCAGTACTTC
TRBJ1-2,TRBD1,NA,TRBV7-8,CASSLAGQSYGYTF,TGTGCCAGCAGCTTAGCGGGACAGAGCTATGGCTACACCTTC
TRBJ2-5,NA,NA,TRBV5-1,CASSLGAGAQETQYF,TGCGCCAGCAGCTTAGGGGCGGGGGCCCAAGAGACCCAGTACTTC
TRBJ2-5,TRBD1,NA,TRBV5-1,CASSPWDRGRQETQYF,TGCGCCAGCAGCCCCTGGGACAGGGGGCGACAAGAGACCCAGTACTTC